The entry below gives a single T cell receptor (beta chain) sequence along with its context. Its specificity is unknown. This sample was included in a study of cytomegalovirus exposure and HLA in healthy donors. Study-level information: Earlier sequencing of 200 million or so T cells yielded roughly 120 million unique TCR beta sequences.

In the PCR, 60 Vbeta and 13 Jbeta primers were used. The data were produced by immunoSEQ multiplex PCR, yet TCRdb's version contains in-frame clones alone and is incomplete. The table has some 120,000 clones, about 80% seen once. Study-level points and caveats: In a later analysis, TCR association rates varied by HLA locus: DRB1 most, HLA-C fewest.

Germline values: CDR1 SGHRS, CDR2 YFSETQ. CDR3 length: 15 amino acids. V was clipped by 0 bases and J by 2 bases, with 9 bases between them. Sequencing was done on a sample of PBMCs. This rearrangement joins TRBV5-1 to TRBJ2-1; tentatively, D is TRBD1 (5 bases). This sequence was found in a man aged 35-49 years in good health and CMV-seronegative. The CDR3 is CASSLDLGAYNEQFF. The DNA of the CDR3 is TGCGCCAGCAGCTTGGATCTAGGGGCCTACAATGAGCAGTTCTTC.